This T cell receptor beta chain was captured in a study of blood T cell repertoires in COVID-19. V was clipped by 6 bases and J by 5 bases; unmatched bases: 8. The CDR3 totals 14 residues. CDR1 and CDR2 (germline): SGHNT, YYREEE (reference sequence). Original processing notes: Researchers report that nucleated cell counts were estimated from reference gene primer amplification. Libraries were prepared by immunoSEQ multiplex PCR; TCRdb keeps only in-frame clonotypes and omits some of them. For V, J and clone size, that table is used; D and trimming come from the DNA. The sample contains under 85,000 clones, 65% to 85% of which appear only once.

Sequencing was done on a sample of peripheral blood. The chain has TRBV5-4 and TRBJ1-1; 9 positions agree with TRBD1. The sequence came from a man older than 75 with active or convalescent COVID-19. The CDR3 reads CASNAQGARTEAFF. CDR3 coding DNA: TGTGCCAGCAACGCACAGGGGGCGCGAACTGAAGCTTTCTTT.